These T cell receptor beta chains were read from a single sample in a study of blood T cells in healthy people across ages. TCRdb processed the 5' RACE reads anew with MiXCR; each CDR3 protein has one entry. The table records around 990,000 distinct CDR3 sequences, around two fifths of them present only once. The sample taken for sequencing was blood. All receptors derive from a man in his late teens or twenties in good health. The CDR3 runs from the conserved cysteine through the conserved F or W. Each record gives: V gene, J gene, D gene, clone size, CDR3 DNA, CDR3 protein. A D gene is named only where the DNA matches it firmly. Not all rows give a size; the values are once, few, many and, for expanded clones, a class.

TRBV6-2/TRBV6-3	TRBJ1-2	-	-	TGTGCCAGCAGTAAGCACTCGGCAATCTATGGCTACACCTTC	CASSKHSAIYGYTF
TRBV24-1	TRBJ2-3	TRBD1	-	TGTGCCACCAGTGATGGATACAGGGGGATCACAGATACGCAGTATTTT	CATSDGYRGITDTQYF
TRBV18	TRBJ1-5	-	-	TGTGCCAGCTCACCACGTCGGGGCGGCAATCAGCCCCAGCATTTT	CASSPRRGGNQPQHF
TRBV10-3	TRBJ1-1	TRBD1	few	TGTGCCACCGGGGACAGGGAGGACACTGAAGCTTTCTTT	CATGDREDTEAFF
TRBV29-1	TRBJ2-4	-	-	TGCAGCGTTGGTGGCCACGCCAAAAACATTCAGTACTTC	CSVGGHAKNIQYF
TRBV2	TRBJ2-3	TRBD2	-	TGTGCCGTAGCGGGGTCGGTGGATACGCAGTATTTT	CAVAGSVDTQYF
TRBV12-3/TRBV12-4	TRBJ2-1	TRBD2	-	TGTGCCAGCAGCCCGGGTCTAGCGGGCTCGTTCTTC	CASSPGLAGSFF
TRBV5-1	TRBJ2-7	-	many	TGCGCCAGCAGCTTGAATTCCTACGAGCAGTACTTC	CASSLNSYEQYF
TRBV9	TRBJ1-1	-	-	TGTGCCAGCAGCGTTTGGGACGGAGGATTGAACACTGAAGCTTTCTTT	CASSVWDGGLNTEAFF
TRBV14	TRBJ2-1	-	-	TGTGCCAGCAGCCTAGGTTTTGAAAGCGGTACCGCCTACAATGAGCAGTTCTTC	CASSLGFESGTAYNEQFF
TRBV4-2	TRBJ2-3	TRBD2	-	TGTGCCAGCAGCCCCCGGCGGGGGGGTAACACAGATACGCAGTATTTT	CASSPRRGGNTDTQYF
TRBV4-3	TRBJ1-2	-	many	TGCGCCAGCAGCCAAGAAGTAGGGTACGGCTACACCTTC	CASSQEVGYGYTF
TRBV6-1	TRBJ1-1	-	few	TGTGCCAGCAGTGAAGGCCGGGGGCGAACTGAAGCTTTCTTT	CASSEGRGRTEAFF
TRBV7-6	TRBJ2-4	TRBD2	-	TGTGCCAGCAGCTTAGTTCGGACTAGCCCAGCCAAAAACATTCAGTACTTC	CASSLVRTSPAKNIQYF
TRBV12-3/TRBV12-4	TRBJ1-2	-	-	TGTGCCACCTCGTCGGGGGCGGGCTATGGCTACACCTTC	CATSSGAGYGYTF
TRBV7-2	TRBJ1-1	-	few	TGTGCCAGCAGCCCCACCTTACGAGCTTTCTTT	CASSPTLRAFF
TRBV6-5	TRBJ2-3	-	-	TGTGCCACCAGCCGGCTGGATACGCAGTATTTT	CATSRLDTQYF
TRBV2	TRBJ1-2	-	few	TGTGCCAGCAGTGAAGATCTACCGTGGAGTGGGGATGGCTACACCTTC	CASSEDLPWSGDGYTF
TRBV13	TRBJ1-2	-	-	TGTGCCAGCAGCTCCCCTGGGATAGCTAACTATGGCTACACCTTC	CASSSPGIANYGYTF
TRBV20-1	TRBJ1-5	-	few	TGCAGTGCTAGTCCCCAATGGGGCAGGGGCAATCAGCCCCAGCATTTT	CSASPQWGRGNQPQHF
TRBV27	TRBJ1-1	TRBD1	-	TGTGCCAGCAGCCGACCATCGGACAGGGGGCGCCTGAACACTGAAGCTTTCTTT	CASSRPSDRGRLNTEAFF
TRBV5-1	TRBJ1-2	-	many	TGCGCCAGCAGATTGGATACAGGGTCTAGCTATGGCTACACCTTC	CASRLDTGSSYGYTF
TRBV15	TRBJ1-1	-	few	TGTGCCACCAGCCGGGACAAGAACACTGAAGCTTTCTTT	CATSRDKNTEAFF
TRBV7-2	TRBJ2-7	TRBD1	-	TGTGCCAGCAGCATCTGGGACAGGGGGCTTGAACGCGAGCAGTACTTC	CASSIWDRGLEREQYF
TRBV6-1	TRBJ2-7	TRBD2	-	TGTGCCAGCAGGTGGGGGGGCTCCTACGAGCAGTACTTC	CASRWGGSYEQYF
TRBV13	TRBJ2-3	-	many	TGTGCCAGCAGCTTAGAGGCCGCAGATACGCAGTATTTT	CASSLEAADTQYF
TRBV12-3/TRBV12-4	TRBJ1-6	-	-	TGTGCCAGCAGTTTAGGGCCGACCAATTCACCCCTCCACTTT	CASSLGPTNSPLHF
TRBV9	TRBJ2-1	-	-	TGTGCCAGCAGCGTAGAGGGGCGGAATGAGCAGTTCTTC	CASSVEGRNEQFF
TRBV2	TRBJ1-1	-	-	TGTGCCAGCAATAATCCGGTTGGGAACACTGAAGCTTTCTTT	CASNNPVGNTEAFF
TRBV6-5	TRBJ2-3	-	-	TGTGCCAGCAGTTATGAACTAGGGGACACAGATACGCAGTATTTT	CASSYELGDTDTQYF
TRBV20-1	TRBJ2-7	-	-	TGCAGTGCTAGAGATCGGCGGGGCCAGTACTTC	CSARDRRGQYF
TRBV7-8	TRBJ2-3	-	-	TGTGCCAGCAGCCTTCGAGACGGGAGAGTCGGCACAGATGCGCAGTATTTT	CASSLRDGRVGTDAQYF